This TCR beta chain was recorded in a study of blood T cell repertoires in COVID-19. Study information: The study drew acute and convalescent COVID-19 samples from the United States, Italy and Spain.

CDR1 is SGHTA, CDR2 FQGNSA, per germline. V was clipped by 5 bases and J by 4 bases, with 15 bases between them. This CDR3 spans 15 amino acids. The table lists this clone with a count of one. Methods used by the authors: Researchers report that nucleated cell counts were estimated from reference gene primer amplification. Measured with immunoSEQ multiplex PCR; TCRdb has only the in-frame clones, and not every one. V and J calls and clone size follow that table, whereas D and trimming were derived from the DNA. The sample carries more than 150,000 clones, roughly four fifths recorded once. Enrollment of patients from Seattle took place during active infection, with longitudinal follow-up.

This rearrangement joins TRBV7-2 to TRBJ2-1; weak D call: TRBD2 (7 bases). Sequencing used peripheral blood. The sequence was obtained from a woman older than 75 with COVID-19, enrolled during active disease. The DNA for the CDR3 is TGTGCCAGCAGCGGAGGGGGGGACGTATACAATGAGCAGTTCTTC. This translates into CASSGGGDVYNEQFF. Filled out from reference TRBV7-2 and TRBJ2-1, the complete variable domain reads GAGVSQSPSNKVTEKGKDVELRCDPISGHTALYWYRQSLGQGLEFLIYFQGNSAPDKSGLPSDRFSAERTGGSVSTLTIQRTQQEDSAVYLCASSGGGDVYNEQFFGPGTRLTVL.